A single T cell receptor beta chain is shown here with its context. No antigen is known for it. Vbeta (60) and Jbeta (13) primers were used in the PCR. Profiled with immunoSEQ multiplex PCR; TCRdb holds only in-frame clones, not every one. The sample includes more than 80,000 clones, 65% to 80% of them seen just once. The record originates from a study of cytomegalovirus exposure and HLA in healthy donors. General study points: Three CMV-associated chains proved CMV antigen-specific in vitro. A later analysis showed TCR association rates differing by HLA locus, peaking at DRB1 and lowest at HLA-C.

This sequence originates from a human donor in good health. The specimen sequenced was PBMCs.

The CDR3 coding sequence is TGTGCCAGCAGACGTGTACCGAGAGAGACCCAGTACTTC. Its translation: CASRRVPRETQYF. This sequence joins TRBV2 and TRBJ2-5; D unresolved. CDR3 length equals 13 residues. Germline CDR1 SNHLY, CDR2 FYNNEI. V was cut by 6 bases and J by 4 bases, with 12 bases left in between.